A selection of T cell receptor beta chains follows, all from one sample in a study of CD8 T cells in ankylosing spondylitis. TCRdb recomputed calls from the 5' RACE reads with MiXCR, one row per CDR3 protein. This sample has tens of thousands of distinct CDR3 sequences, with 7.4% found just once. The sample taken for sequencing was blood, either unsorted or a sorted T cell fraction (not recorded which). Receptors originate from a female donor with ankylosing spondylitis or in good health (not recorded which). The CDR3 runs from the conserved cysteine through the conserved F or W. Fields, in order: V gene, clone size, D gene, J gene, CDR3 protein, CDR3 DNA. D genes are given only for firm matches. Part of the rows lack a size; the others show once, few, many or a class for expanded clones.

v_call: TRBV28
clone_size: many
d_call: NA
j_call: TRBJ1-5
cdr3_aa: CASSPLQGSGIGVHQPQHF
cdr3_nt: TGTGCCAGCAGTCCCCTACAGGGATCCGGCATAGGAGTCCATCAGCCCCAGCATTTT

v_call: TRBV5-1
clone_size: many
d_call: TRBD1
j_call: TRBJ1-2
cdr3_aa: CASSLRGRDDGYTF
cdr3_nt: TGCGCCAGCAGCTTGAGGGGGCGAGATGATGGCTACACCTTC

v_call: TRBV5-1
clone_size: many
d_call: TRBD1
j_call: TRBJ1-4
cdr3_aa: CARTQGETNEKLFF
cdr3_nt: TGCGCCAGAACGCAGGGGGAGACTAATGAAAAACTGTTTTTT

v_call: TRBV5-4
clone_size: many
d_call: NA
j_call: TRBJ1-1
cdr3_aa: CASSLADAPMGAFF
cdr3_nt: TGTGCCAGCAGCTTGGCTGACGCACCGATGGGAGCTTTCTTT

v_call: TRBV20-1
clone_size: NA
d_call: TRBD1
j_call: TRBJ1-4
cdr3_aa: CCGKAPGTGVLATNEKLFF
cdr3_nt: TGCTGTGGTAAGGCTCCGGGAACAGGGGTCCTTGCAACTAATGAAAAACTGTTTTTT

v_call: TRBV12-3/TRBV12-4
clone_size: many
d_call: TRBD2
j_call: TRBJ2-1
cdr3_aa: CASSLLAGIYNEQFF
cdr3_nt: TGTGCCAGCAGTTTGTTAGCGGGGATCTACAATGAGCAGTTCTTC

v_call: TRBV27
clone_size: many
d_call: NA
j_call: TRBJ2-5
cdr3_aa: CASSSARLGWETQYF
cdr3_nt: TGTGCCAGCAGTTCCGCTAGACTCGGTTGGGAGACCCAGTACTTC

v_call: TRBV7-2
clone_size: few
d_call: TRBD1
j_call: TRBJ1-5
cdr3_aa: CASSSQGVNQPQHF
cdr3_nt: TGTGCCAGCAGCTCCCAGGGGGTCAATCAGCCCCAGCATTTT

v_call: TRBV7-9
clone_size: NA
d_call: NA
j_call: TRBJ1-1
cdr3_aa: CASSAQGTEAFF
cdr3_nt: TGTGCCAGCAGCGCCCAGGGGACTGAAGCTTTCTTT

v_call: TRBV20-1
clone_size: medium-sized
d_call: NA
j_call: TRBJ2-3
cdr3_aa: CSAREQLNTDTQYF
cdr3_nt: TGCAGTGCTAGAGAACAGCTTAACACAGATACGCAGTATTTT

v_call: TRBV6-2/TRBV6-3
clone_size: many
d_call: NA
j_call: TRBJ1-1
cdr3_aa: CASRERLGAFF
cdr3_nt: TGTGCCAGCAGAGAGCGTCTGGGAGCTTTCTTT

v_call: TRBV4-1
clone_size: NA
d_call: NA
j_call: TRBJ1-2
cdr3_aa: CASSQDLDISRRGNGYTF
cdr3_nt: TGCGCCAGCAGCCAAGATTTGGACATATCGAGACGGGGAAATGGCTACACCTTC

v_call: TRBV7-7
clone_size: many
d_call: NA
j_call: TRBJ2-1
cdr3_aa: CASSHRLGDNEQFF
cdr3_nt: TGTGCTAGCAGTCATAGACTGGGTGACAATGAGCAGTTCTTC

v_call: TRBV29-1
clone_size: many
d_call: NA
j_call: TRBJ2-2
cdr3_aa: CSVEGDRRGGGELFF
cdr3_nt: TGCAGCGTTGAAGGGGATCGAAGGGGTGGCGGGGAGCTGTTTTTT

v_call: TRBV20-1
clone_size: few
d_call: NA
j_call: TRBJ1-1
cdr3_aa: CSARQGGNTEAFF
cdr3_nt: TGCAGTGCTAGACAAGGAGGGAACACTGAAGCTTTCTTT

v_call: TRBV11-1
clone_size: few
d_call: TRBD2
j_call: TRBJ2-1
cdr3_aa: CASSLVSVREARSNEQFF
cdr3_nt: TGTGCCAGCAGCTTAGTGTCGGTACGGGAGGCGAGATCCAATGAGCAGTTCTTC

v_call: TRBV11-2
clone_size: few
d_call: NA
j_call: TRBJ1-5
cdr3_aa: CASSLDFTRSRISNQPQHF
cdr3_nt: TGTGCCAGCAGCTTAGATTTTACCCGCTCCCGTATTAGCAATCAGCCCCAGCATTTT

v_call: TRBV5-1
clone_size: many
d_call: NA
j_call: TRBJ1-1
cdr3_aa: CASSLVRPGVNTEAFF
cdr3_nt: TGCGCCAGCAGCTTGGTACGTCCAGGGGTGAACACTGAAGCTTTCTTT

v_call: TRBV21-1
clone_size: many
d_call: NA
j_call: TRBJ2-6
cdr3_aa: CAGGERKGNGSGANVLTF
cdr3_nt: TGTGCCGGGGGGGAAAGGAAAGGGAATGGTTCCGGGGCCAACGTCCTGACTTTC

v_call: TRBV5-1
clone_size: many
d_call: TRBD2
j_call: TRBJ2-5
cdr3_aa: CASSTERKRGGDQETQYF
cdr3_nt: TGCGCCAGCAGCACAGAACGAAAGCGGGGGGGCGACCAAGAGACCCAGTACTTC

v_call: TRBV29-1
clone_size: NA
d_call: NA
j_call: TRBJ2-1
cdr3_aa: CSVEGAAGAPSYNEQFF
cdr3_nt: TGCAGCGTTGAAGGCGCGGCAGGGGCTCCCTCCTACAATGAGCAGTTCTTC

v_call: TRBV19
clone_size: many
d_call: NA
j_call: TRBJ1-4
cdr3_aa: CASTQPTVGEKLFF
cdr3_nt: TGTGCCAGTACCCAACCGACGGTGGGGGAAAAACTGTTTTTT

v_call: TRBV4-3
clone_size: NA
d_call: TRBD1
j_call: TRBJ1-2
cdr3_aa: CASSQDWDRAFPVDYGYTF
cdr3_nt: TGCGCCAGCAGCCAAGATTGGGACAGGGCATTCCCAGTCGACTATGGCTACACCTTC

v_call: TRBV7-9
clone_size: many
d_call: TRBD1
j_call: TRBJ1-1
cdr3_aa: CASSNTTGGYNTEAFF
cdr3_nt: TGTGCCAGCAGCAATACTACAGGGGGTTATAACACTGAAGCTTTCTTT

v_call: TRBV3-1
clone_size: many
d_call: NA
j_call: TRBJ1-5
cdr3_aa: CASSPSRLYQPQHF
cdr3_nt: TGTGCCAGCAGCCCAAGTAGGTTATATCAGCCCCAGCATTTT

v_call: TRBV6-2/TRBV6-3
clone_size: once
d_call: TRBD1
j_call: TRBJ2-7
cdr3_aa: CASSDSGQGTYEQYF
cdr3_nt: TGTGCCAGCAGTGACTCCGGACAGGGCACCTACGAGCAGTACTTC

v_call: TRBV2
clone_size: many
d_call: NA
j_call: TRBJ2-7
cdr3_aa: CASNGQVTYEQYF
cdr3_nt: TGTGCCAGCAATGGGCAGGTGACCTACGAGCAGTACTTC

v_call: TRBV5-1
clone_size: many
d_call: NA
j_call: TRBJ1-1
cdr3_aa: CASRAVADMNTEAFF
cdr3_nt: TGCGCCAGCAGGGCGGTTGCGGACATGAACACTGAAGCTTTCTTT

v_call: TRBV23-1
clone_size: few
d_call: NA
j_call: TRBJ2-1
cdr3_aa: CASARMARSYNEQFF
cdr3_nt: TGCGCCAGCGCCCGGATGGCCCGCTCCTACAATGAGCAGTTCTTC

v_call: TRBV28
clone_size: many
d_call: NA
j_call: TRBJ2-2
cdr3_aa: CASCAGGYTGELFF
cdr3_nt: TGTGCCAGCTGTGCCGGGGGTTACACCGGGGAGCTGTTTTTT

v_call: TRBV24-1
clone_size: many
d_call: TRBD1
j_call: TRBJ2-1
cdr3_aa: CATSDSGTERSSYNEQFF
cdr3_nt: TGTGCCACCAGTGATTCCGGGACAGAAAGGAGCTCCTACAATGAGCAGTTCTTC

v_call: TRBV6-2/TRBV6-3
clone_size: many
d_call: NA
j_call: TRBJ2-1
cdr3_aa: CASSPMGHFSYNEQFF
cdr3_nt: TGTGCCAGCAGTCCGATGGGGCATTTCTCCTACAATGAGCAGTTCTTC

v_call: TRBV20-1
clone_size: many
d_call: TRBD1
j_call: TRBJ2-3
cdr3_aa: CSALRDRVTDTQYF
cdr3_nt: TGCAGTGCTCTTCGGGACAGGGTAACAGATACGCAGTATTTT

v_call: TRBV12-3/TRBV12-4
clone_size: many
d_call: TRBD1
j_call: TRBJ2-6
cdr3_aa: CASSRDRGDNVLTF
cdr3_nt: TGTGCCAGCAGTCGGGACAGGGGGGACAACGTCCTGACTTTC

v_call: TRBV12-3/TRBV12-4
clone_size: NA
d_call: NA
j_call: TRBJ2-1
cdr3_aa: CASRAPGPVAEGEQFF
cdr3_nt: TGTGCCAGCAGAGCACCGGGACCGGTGGCGGAGGGTGAGCAGTTCTTC

v_call: TRBV10-1
clone_size: many
d_call: NA
j_call: TRBJ2-3
cdr3_aa: CASSDSLDTQYF
cdr3_nt: TGCGCCAGCAGTGACTCGTTAGATACGCAGTATTTT

v_call: TRBV11-1
clone_size: NA
d_call: NA
j_call: TRBJ1-5
cdr3_aa: CASSLEQNQPQHF
cdr3_nt: TGTGCCAGCAGCTTAGAACAAAATCAGCCCCAGCATTTT

v_call: TRBV6-1
clone_size: many
d_call: NA
j_call: TRBJ1-5
cdr3_aa: CASSRGDSNQPQHF
cdr3_nt: TGTGCCAGCAGTCGAGGGGATAGCAATCAGCCCCAGCATTTT

v_call: TRBV20-1
clone_size: many
d_call: TRBD1
j_call: TRBJ1-1
cdr3_aa: CSARGIQGAHTEAFF
cdr3_nt: TGCAGTGCTAGAGGAATTCAGGGGGCGCACACTGAAGCTTTCTTT

v_call: TRBV20-1
clone_size: many
d_call: NA
j_call: TRBJ2-2
cdr3_aa: CSARDPQGIGELFF
cdr3_nt: TGCAGTGCTAGAGATCCCCAGGGTATCGGGGAGCTGTTTTTT

v_call: TRBV11-2
clone_size: few
d_call: NA
j_call: TRBJ1-1
cdr3_aa: CASSLVAGVNTEAFF
cdr3_nt: TGTGCCAGCAGCTTAGTTGCGGGAGTGAACACTGAAGCTTTCTTT

v_call: TRBV7-2
clone_size: many
d_call: NA
j_call: TRBJ1-2
cdr3_aa: CASSRSGAPGYTF
cdr3_nt: TGTGCCAGCAGCCGAAGTGGGGCTCCTGGCTACACCTTC

v_call: TRBV20-1
clone_size: NA
d_call: TRBD1
j_call: TRBJ2-7
cdr3_aa: CSARKDRGGEQYF
cdr3_nt: TGCAGTGCTAGAAAGGACAGGGGAGGTGAGCAGTACTTC

v_call: TRBV11-2
clone_size: many
d_call: NA
j_call: TRBJ2-5
cdr3_aa: CASSNNRVGKTQYF
cdr3_nt: TGTGCCAGCAGCAATAACAGGGTCGGAAAGACCCAGTACTTC

v_call: TRBV2
clone_size: NA
d_call: NA
j_call: TRBJ2-2
cdr3_aa: CASSELATANTGELFF
cdr3_nt: TGTGCCAGCAGTGAACTGGCAACAGCGAACACCGGGGAGCTGTTTTTT

v_call: TRBV18
clone_size: many
d_call: NA
j_call: TRBJ1-1
cdr3_aa: CASSPGVEAFF
cdr3_nt: TGTGCCAGCTCACCAGGAGTCGAAGCTTTCTTT

v_call: TRBV7-3
clone_size: once
d_call: NA
j_call: TRBJ1-4
cdr3_aa: CDSRLAGTTNEKLFF
cdr3_nt: TGTGACAGCAGGCTCGCCGGAACAACTAATGAAAAACTGTTTTTT

v_call: TRBV10-3
clone_size: many
d_call: NA
j_call: TRBJ1-1
cdr3_aa: CAISESFGDTEAFF
cdr3_nt: TGTGCCATCAGTGAATCCTTCGGGGACACTGAAGCTTTCTTT

v_call: TRBV5-1
clone_size: few
d_call: NA
j_call: TRBJ1-1
cdr3_aa: CASRLATAMNTEAFF
cdr3_nt: TGCGCCAGCAGGCTGGCGACAGCCATGAACACTGAAGCTTTCTTT

v_call: TRBV2
clone_size: many
d_call: NA
j_call: TRBJ2-2
cdr3_aa: CASRIDTGELFF
cdr3_nt: TGTGCCAGCAGGATAGACACCGGGGAGCTGTTTTTT

v_call: TRBV6-1
clone_size: NA
d_call: TRBD1
j_call: TRBJ2-2
cdr3_aa: CASSEARGLDTGELFF
cdr3_nt: TGTGCCAGCAGTGAAGCGAGGGGGCTGGACACCGGGGAGCTGTTTTTT

v_call: TRBV6-5
clone_size: many
d_call: NA
j_call: TRBJ2-2
cdr3_aa: CASSYSGGAGTGELFF
cdr3_nt: TGTGCCAGCAGTTACTCGGGGGGGGCCGGCACCGGGGAGCTGTTTTTT

v_call: TRBV12-3/TRBV12-4
clone_size: many
d_call: TRBD1
j_call: TRBJ2-7
cdr3_aa: CASSHTRQGAYEQYF
cdr3_nt: TGTGCCAGCAGCCACACTCGACAGGGGGCGTACGAGCAGTACTTC

v_call: TRBV5-1
clone_size: many
d_call: TRBD1
j_call: TRBJ1-1
cdr3_aa: CASSQGTGGTEAFF
cdr3_nt: TGCGCCAGCAGCCAGGGGACAGGGGGAACTGAAGCTTTCTTT

v_call: TRBV30
clone_size: NA
d_call: NA
j_call: TRBJ1-1
cdr3_aa: CAWSVNPGSDTEAFF
cdr3_nt: TGTGCCTGGAGTGTAAACCCAGGGAGTGACACTGAAGCTTTCTTT